The 8 T cell receptor beta chains below come from one sample, sequenced in a study of T cell responses to AZD1222 COVID-19 vaccine (dated by TCRdb to the early 2020s). Libraries were constructed by the immunoSEQ multiplex PCR assay. TCRdb holds this immuneACCESS table with in-frame rearrangements only. Some clones are missing; in checked studies, unresolved V genes explain under half, and the rest has no known cause. Across this sample there are around 150,000 clones, with 92% seen only once. About 3.7% of the sample goes to the ten largest clones. Taken with the paper, the label for time point translates to: about 28 days (+/-7) after the second vaccine dose. Sequenced material: peripheral blood, taken 28 days after the second AZD1222 dose. These receptor sequences come from an adult who received the AZD1222 COVID-19 vaccine.

The V call is TRBV6-5, the J call TRBJ1-2; TRBD1 might be the D (6 bases). CDR3 length: 13 residues. Between the trimmed V and J ends, which lost 6 bases and 1 base, there was a span of 9 bases. Looked up from germline, CDR1 is MNHEY and CDR2 is SVGAGI. The CDR3 here is CASRAGVNYGYTF. In DNA form, the CDR3 reads TGTGCCAGCAGGGCAGGGGTTAACTATGGCTACACCTTC.

This clone came up a few times. The V call is TRBV3-1 (or the pseudogene TRBV3-2), the J call TRBJ1-3; D call uncertain. From germline, CDR1 is LGHDT and CDR2 YNNKEL (reference sequence). The germline V and J ends were trimmed by 1 base and 0 bases, with 7 bases remaining between them. The CDR3 consists of 15 residues. CDR3 sequence: CASSQGLLSGNTIYF. In nucleotides, the CDR3 is TGTGCCAGCAGCCAAGGCCTCCTCTCTGGAAACACCATATATTTT.

V usage is TRBV7-8 and J usage is TRBJ2-1; the match to TRBD1 covers 9 bases. This CDR3 contains 13 residues. Germline V gene sequence: CDR1 SGHVS, CDR2 FQNEAQ. V shed 4 bases, J shed 9 bases, and the junction held 4 bases outside the gene matches. The CDR3: CASSWDRAVEQFF. CDR3 coding DNA: TGTGCCAGCAGCTGGGACAGGGCGGTTGAGCAGTTCTTC.

J is TRBJ1-4 and V is TRBV7-6, with D hard to call. In germline, CDR1 is SGHVS, CDR2 FNYEAQ. Trimming took off 1 base at V and 8 bases at J, with 11 bases between the two ends. The CDR3 extends over 14 amino acids. The DNA for the CDR3 is TGTGCCAGCAGCTTAGAGGGAGCCGCGGAAAAACTGTTTTTT. Protein product: CASSLEGAAEKLFF.

J is TRBJ1-1 and V is TRBV14, with TRBD1 as a possible D gene (5 bases). The CDR3 is made up of 18 amino acids. CDR1 and CDR2 from the germline V gene are SGHDN and FVKESK. V lost 4 bases to trimming and J lost 5 bases, with 26 bases between them. The CDR3 nucleotides read TGTGCCAGCAGCCCCTCAGGGCGGCAGGAGAGGGATAAGACTGAAGCTTTCTTT. Translated, it gives CASSPSGRQERDKTEAFF.

The genes are TRBV24-1 and TRBJ1-5; 8 nucleotides agree with TRBD1. The CDR3 is made up of 16 amino acids. Trimming took 4 bases from V and 2 from J; bases not matched to a gene: 6. Germline V CDR1 and CDR2: KGHDR, SFDVKD. For the CDR3, the DNA is TGTGCCACCAGTGACGGTACAGGGGGAGGCAATCAGCCCCAGCATTTT. This encodes CATSDGTGGGNQPQHF.

The chain links TRBV28 to TRBJ1-4; perhaps TRBD1 as D (5 bases). The ends were cut back, 3 bases at V and 8 bases at J, with 13 bases in the middle. CDR3 length equals 14 residues. Germline V gene lookup returns CDR1 MDHEN and CDR2 SYDVKM. The CDR3 reads CASSFYPEGEKLFF. The CDR3 bases are TGTGCCAGCAGTTTTTACCCCGAGGGGGAAAAACTGTTTTTT.

Note on this clone: Other DNA sequences in the sample encode the same CDR3. This sequence joins TRBV28 and TRBJ2-7; D call uncertain. Trimming took 5 bases from V and 0 from J, leaving 11 bases between them. There are 14 residues in the CDR3. Per the germline V gene, CDR1 is MDHEN and CDR2 is SYDVKM. CDR3: CASSLGGSSYEQYF. As DNA, the CDR3 is TGTGCCAGCAGTCTCGGCGGAAGCTCCTACGAGCAGTACTTC. Variable domain in full (rest from reference TRBV28 and TRBJ2-7): DVKVTQSSRYLVKRTGEKVFLECVQDMDHENMFWYRQDPGLGLRLIYFSYDVKMKEKGDIPEGYSVSREKKERFSLILESASTNQTSMYLCASSLGGSSYEQYFGPGTRLTVT.